A selection of T cell receptor beta chains follows, all from one sample in a study of shared clonotypes between healthy human individuals. Produced via immunoSEQ multiplex PCR; TCRdb's table is partial and in-frame only. This sample has approximately 1.5 million clones, with roughly 98.5% found just once. Sequenced input: naive CD4+ T cells sorted from blood. These receptors were taken from a man aged 30-40 years in good health. The CDR3 runs from the conserved cysteine through the conserved F or W. The order of the fields is D gene, J gene, V gene, clone size, CDR3 protein, CDR3 DNA. A D gene is named only where the DNA matches it firmly. The size of a clone is reported for some rows only, either as once, few or many, or as a class for expanded clones.

>TRBD2|TRBJ2-1|TRBV7-7|.
CASSLGGLASNEQFF
TGTGCCAGCAGCTTAGGCGGACTAGCTTCCAATGAGCAGTTCTTC
>TRBD2|TRBJ2-3|TRBV2|.
CASSEEGLAHTQYF
TGTGCCAGCAGTGAAGAGGGACTAGCCCATACGCAGTATTTT
>.|TRBJ2-3|TRBV6-4|.
CASSVDLAHTQYF
TGTGCCAGCAGTGTCGACCTAGCCCATACGCAGTATTTT
>.|TRBJ2-7|TRBV5-8|.
CASSLAPGRGRSYEQYF
TGTGCCAGCAGCTTGGCCCCTGGCAGGGGCCGCTCCTACGAGCAGTACTTC
>TRBD2|TRBJ2-1|TRBV29-1|once
CSGTSGRAKSSYNEQFF
TGCAGCGGGACTAGCGGGAGGGCGAAGAGCTCCTACAATGAGCAGTTCTTC
>TRBD1|TRBJ1-4|TRBV5-5|.
CASSQTGDHEKLFF
TGTGCCAGCAGCCAGACAGGGGATCATGAAAAACTGTTTTTT
>.|TRBJ1-2|TRBV6-5|.
CASKGGSGIGYTF
TGTGCCAGCAAGGGGGGGTCAGGAATTGGCTACACCTTC
>.|TRBJ1-1|TRBV2|.
CASSGGWNTEAFF
TGTGCCAGCAGCGGGGGATGGAACACTGAAGCTTTCTTT
>TRBD2|TRBJ2-1|TRBV5-1|.
CASSLGLAGVNEQFF
TGCGCCAGCAGCTTGGGTCTAGCGGGCGTCAATGAGCAGTTCTTC
>TRBD2|TRBJ2-5|TRBV5-4|.
CASSLGTTQETQYF
TGTGCCAGCAGCTTAGGGACTACCCAAGAGACCCAGTACTTC
>.|TRBJ1-6|TRBV10-1|once
CASSEGLGESPLHF
TGCGCCAGCAGTGAGGGGCTGGGGGAATCACCCCTCCACTTT
>TRBD1|TRBJ2-1|TRBV19|.
CASKRATGSSYNEQFF
TGTGCCAGCAAAAGGGCGACAGGGAGCTCCTACAATGAGCAGTTCTTC
>TRBD2|TRBJ2-7|TRBV10-2|.
CASGRLATYEQYF
TGCGCCAGCGGGCGACTAGCAACCTACGAGCAGTACTTC
>.|TRBJ2-2|TRBV6-6|.
CASSYSRPGWDGELFF
TGTGCCAGCAGTTACTCGAGGCCAGGCTGGGATGGGGAGCTGTTTTTT
>.|TRBJ2-3|TRBV7-6|.
CASSLTSHGTDTQYF
TGTGCCAGCAGCTTAACATCGCACGGCACAGATACGCAGTATTTT
>.|TRBJ2-2|TRBV7-8|once
CASSLEGAKLFF
TGTGCCAGCAGCTTAGAAGGTGCGAAGCTGTTTTTT
>.|TRBJ2-1|TRBV18|.
CASSAGQISPYNEQFF
TGTGCCAGCTCAGCGGGACAAATTTCGCCCTACAATGAGCAGTTCTTC
>TRBD1|TRBJ1-1|TRBV18|.
CASSPLRQGGPEAFF
TGTGCCAGCTCACCACTTAGACAGGGTGGGCCTGAAGCTTTCTTT
>.|TRBJ2-7|TRBV18|.
CASSSLDSTGEQYF
TGTGCCAGCTCCTCCCTGGACTCAACGGGGGAGCAGTACTTC
>.|TRBJ1-2|TRBV7-2|.
CASSLVRPYGYTF
TGTGCCAGCAGCTTAGTGAGACCCTATGGCTACACCTTC
>TRBD2|TRBJ2-1|TRBV7-2|.
CASSLVESGGWEQFF
TGTGCCAGCAGCTTAGTTGAGTCGGGAGGCTGGGAGCAGTTCTTC
>.|TRBJ1-3|TRBV15|.
CATSIRARGNTIYF
TGTGCCACCAGCATAAGGGCAAGAGGAAACACCATATATTTT
>.|TRBJ1-3|TRBV11-2|.
CASSSTASGNTIYF
TGTGCCAGCAGCTCGACGGCCTCTGGAAACACCATATATTTT
>.|TRBJ2-2|TRBV25-1|.
CASSQFRGTGELFF
TGTGCCAGCAGTCAGTTTAGAGGCACCGGGGAGCTGTTTTTT
>.|TRBJ1-5|TRBV2|.
CASSGGRGGQPQHF
TGTGCCAGCAGTGGGGGGCGCGGTGGTCAGCCCCAGCATTTT
>TRBD1|TRBJ2-4|TRBV5-4|.
CASRDRGGGIQYF
TGTGCCAGCAGGGACAGGGGTGGTGGCATTCAGTACTTC
>.|TRBJ2-7|TRBV29-1|once
CSVGGGVQYF
TGCAGCGTTGGGGGGGGCGTGCAGTACTTC
>.|TRBJ1-1|TRBV11-2|.
CASSSQGNTEAFF
TGTGCCAGCAGCTCACAGGGGAACACTGAAGCTTTCTTT
>TRBD2|TRBJ2-1|TRBV9|.
CASSVAGRGSDYNEQFF
TGTGCCAGCAGCGTAGCGGGACGCGGGAGCGACTACAATGAGCAGTTCTTC
>TRBD1|TRBJ2-7|TRBV5-8|.
CASSFLGGQGSHEQYF
TGTGCCAGCAGCTTCCTGGGGGGACAGGGGTCCCACGAGCAGTACTTC
>.|TRBJ2-1|TRBV4-1|once
CASSQALASSYNEQFF
TGCGCCAGCAGCCAAGCGTTGGCGAGCTCCTACAATGAGCAGTTCTTC
>.|TRBJ2-1|TRBV5-1|.
CASSLVRENEQFF
TGCGCCAGCAGCTTAGTCCGGGAGAATGAGCAGTTCTTC
>TRBD1|TRBJ2-7|TRBV19|.
CASSRMGQVPYEQYF
TGTGCCAGTAGTCGGATGGGACAGGTTCCCTACGAGCAGTACTTC
>TRBD1|TRBJ1-1|TRBV7-2|.
CASSSRDRVNTEAFF
TGTGCCAGCAGCTCCAGAGACAGGGTGAACACTGAAGCTTTCTTT
>.|TRBJ1-2|TRBV2|.
CASGGTYGYTF
TGTGCCAGCGGAGGGACCTATGGCTACACCTTC
>.|TRBJ2-1|TRBV5-4|.
CASSLGSASSGNEQFF
TGTGCCAGCAGCTTGGGCTCGGCGAGCAGTGGGAATGAGCAGTTCTTC
>TRBD2|TRBJ2-7|TRBV29-1|.
CSAFLAGLSYEQYF
TGCAGCGCCTTCCTAGCGGGCCTCTCCTACGAGCAGTACTTC
>TRBD1|TRBJ2-1|TRBV20-1|.
CSAKDRAEQFF
TGCAGTGCTAAAGACAGGGCTGAGCAGTTCTTC
>TRBD2|TRBJ2-3|TRBV6-1|.
CASSEAKILAGGTDTQYF
TGTGCCAGCAGTGAAGCTAAAATTCTAGCGGGAGGTACAGATACGCAGTATTTT
>.|TRBJ2-2|TRBV15|.
CATSRDRSRGWDTGELFF
TGTGCCACCAGCAGAGATCGGAGCAGGGGCTGGGACACCGGGGAGCTGTTTTTT
>TRBD1|TRBJ1-4|TRBV18|.
CASSQRTGPNEKLFF
TGTGCCAGCTCACAAAGGACAGGACCAAATGAAAAACTGTTTTTT
>.|TRBJ2-5|TRBV28|.
CASRYRVVQETQYF
TGTGCCAGCAGGTACAGGGTGGTCCAAGAGACCCAGTACTTC
>TRBD2|TRBJ2-5|TRBV2|.
CASSEALGGGRETQYF
TGTGCCAGCAGTGAAGCGCTTGGCGGGGGGCGAGAGACCCAGTACTTC
>.|TRBJ1-3|TRBV5-1|.
CASSLNGRGNTIYF
TGCGCCAGCAGCTTGAACGGGCGCGGAAACACCATATATTTT
>.|TRBJ1-4|TRBV5-1|.
CASSLGRASGKLVADEKLFF
TGCGCCAGCAGCTTGGGCCGGGCTTCAGGGAAGCTAGTAGCAGATGAAAAACTGTTTTTT
>.|TRBJ2-7|TRBV28|.
CASSPESPLGQYF
TGTGCCAGCAGCCCTGAATCCCCCCTTGGGCAGTACTTC
>TRBD1|TRBJ2-6|TRBV5-5|.
CASSETGNSGANVLTF
TGTGCCAGCAGTGAGACAGGGAACTCTGGGGCCAACGTCCTGACTTTC
>TRBD1|TRBJ2-1|TRBV5-1|.
CASSWDSSYNEQFF
TGCGCCAGCAGCTGGGACAGCTCCTACAATGAGCAGTTCTTC